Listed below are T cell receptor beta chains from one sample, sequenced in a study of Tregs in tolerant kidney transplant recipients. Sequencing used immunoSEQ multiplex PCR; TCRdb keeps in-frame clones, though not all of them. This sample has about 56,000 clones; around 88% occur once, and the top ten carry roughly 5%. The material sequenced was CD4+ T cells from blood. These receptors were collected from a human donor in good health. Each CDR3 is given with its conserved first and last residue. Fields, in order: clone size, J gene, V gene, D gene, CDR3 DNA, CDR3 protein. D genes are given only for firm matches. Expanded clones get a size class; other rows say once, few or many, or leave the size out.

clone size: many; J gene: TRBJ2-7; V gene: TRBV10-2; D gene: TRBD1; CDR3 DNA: TGCGCCAGCAGTGGGGGACAGGTCTACGAGCAGTACTTC; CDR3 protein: CASSGGQVYEQYF
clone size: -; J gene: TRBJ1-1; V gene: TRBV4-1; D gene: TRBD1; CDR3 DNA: TGCGCCAGCAGCCAGCGGACCCCGGGACAGGGGGGGACTGAAGCTTTCTTT; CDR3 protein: CASSQRTPGQGGTEAFF
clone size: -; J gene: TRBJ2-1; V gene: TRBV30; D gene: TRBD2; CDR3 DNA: TGTGCCTGGAGTTATACTAGCGGGGGGCCGCGCGGTGAGCAGTTCTTC; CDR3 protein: CAWSYTSGGPRGEQFF
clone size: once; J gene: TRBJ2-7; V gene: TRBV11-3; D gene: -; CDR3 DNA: TGTGCCAGCAGCTCGCGAAGAGGGGACTACGAGCAGTACTTC; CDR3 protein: CASSSRRGDYEQYF
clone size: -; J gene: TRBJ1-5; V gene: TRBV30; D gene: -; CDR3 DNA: TGTGCCTGGAGTCAGGGAGGGCCCCAGCATTTT; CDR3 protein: CAWSQGGPQHF
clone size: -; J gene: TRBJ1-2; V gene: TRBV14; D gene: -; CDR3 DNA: TGTGCCAGCAGCCAAATGAACAGCCTCTATGGCTACACCTTC; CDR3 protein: CASSQMNSLYGYTF
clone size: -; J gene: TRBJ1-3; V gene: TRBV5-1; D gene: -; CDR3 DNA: TGCGCCAGCAGCTTGGATATTTTTGGAAACACCATATATTTT; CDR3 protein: CASSLDIFGNTIYF
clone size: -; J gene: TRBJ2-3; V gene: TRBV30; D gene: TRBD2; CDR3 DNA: TGTGCCTGGAGGGGGACTAGCGGGACGACTAGCACAGATACGCAGTATTTT; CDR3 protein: CAWRGTSGTTSTDTQYF
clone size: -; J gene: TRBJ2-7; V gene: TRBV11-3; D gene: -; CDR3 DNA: TGTGCCAGCAGCTCCCAAGGGTACGAGCAGTACTTC; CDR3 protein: CASSSQGYEQYF
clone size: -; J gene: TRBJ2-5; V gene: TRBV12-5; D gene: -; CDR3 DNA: TGTGCTAGTGGTTTGCGTTTATGGGGGCGAGAAGAGACCCAGTACTTC; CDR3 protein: CASGLRLWGREETQYF
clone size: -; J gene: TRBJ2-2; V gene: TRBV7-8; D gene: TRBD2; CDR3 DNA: TGTGCCAGCAGCTTAGTACGTCCTGGACTAGCGACTGGGGAGCTGTTTTTT; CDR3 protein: CASSLVRPGLATGELFF
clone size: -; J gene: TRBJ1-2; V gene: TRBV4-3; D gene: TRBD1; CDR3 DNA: TGCGCCAGCAGCCGACAGGGGAGGACGGGTGGCTACACCTTC; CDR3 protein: CASSRQGRTGGYTF
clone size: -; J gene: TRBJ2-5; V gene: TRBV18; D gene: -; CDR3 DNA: TGTGCCAGCTCACTGGAGGGGACCCAGTACTTC; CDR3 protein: CASSLEGTQYF
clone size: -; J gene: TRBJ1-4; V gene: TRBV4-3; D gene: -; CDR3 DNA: TGCGCCAGCAGCCCCCGCGGGGGCCCTAATGAAAAACTGTTTTTT; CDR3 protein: CASSPRGGPNEKLFF
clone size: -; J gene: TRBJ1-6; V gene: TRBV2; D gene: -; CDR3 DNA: TGTGCCAGCAGGGCCCCGCTGGCAAATTCACCCCTCCACTTT; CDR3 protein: CASRAPLANSPLHF
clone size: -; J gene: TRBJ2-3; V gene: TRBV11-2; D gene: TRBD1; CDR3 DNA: TGTGCCAGCAGTTCCCAGGGGGCAGGAGATACGCAGTATTTT; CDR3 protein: CASSSQGAGDTQYF
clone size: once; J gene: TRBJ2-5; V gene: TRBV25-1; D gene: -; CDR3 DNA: TGTGCCAGCAGTGAATCCAGGGTGGGCGAGACCCAGTACTTC; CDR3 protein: CASSESRVGETQYF
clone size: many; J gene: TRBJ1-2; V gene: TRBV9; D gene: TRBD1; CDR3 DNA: TGTGCCAGCAGCGTCGGGACAGGCGAACTTTACGGCTACACCTTC; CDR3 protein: CASSVGTGELYGYTF
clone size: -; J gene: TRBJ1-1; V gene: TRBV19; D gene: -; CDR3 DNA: TGTGCCAGTAGTACCAGGGTTCCTGGGGACACTGAAGCTTTCTTT; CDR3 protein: CASSTRVPGDTEAFF
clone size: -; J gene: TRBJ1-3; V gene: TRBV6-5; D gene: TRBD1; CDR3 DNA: TGTGCCAGCTACCGGACAGGATATTCTGGAAACACCATATATTTT; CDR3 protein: CASYRTGYSGNTIYF
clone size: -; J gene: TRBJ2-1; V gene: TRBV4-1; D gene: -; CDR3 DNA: TGCGCCAGCAGCCTCTCTGGCGGGGGCCCGACTTACAATGAGCAGTTCTTC; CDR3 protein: CASSLSGGGPTYNEQFF
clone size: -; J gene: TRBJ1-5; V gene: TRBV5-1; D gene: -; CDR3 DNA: TGCGCCAGCAGCTTGAGTCGGCACAATCAGCCCCAGCATTTT; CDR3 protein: CASSLSRHNQPQHF
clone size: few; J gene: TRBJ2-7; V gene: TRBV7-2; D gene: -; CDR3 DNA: TGTGCCAGCAGCGCCAGTTACGAGCAGTACTTC; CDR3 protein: CASSASYEQYF
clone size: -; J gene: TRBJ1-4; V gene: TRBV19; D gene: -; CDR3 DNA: TGTGCCAGTAGTATATTAGGAGGTGGTGAAAAACTGTTTTTT; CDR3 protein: CASSILGGGEKLFF